Following are 6 T cell receptor beta chains from one sample sequenced in a study of T-cell memory formation after mild COVID-19. TCRdb passed the 5' RACE reads through MiXCR, listing each CDR3 protein once. This sample has 350,000 to 500,000 distinct CDR3 sequences, with about 19% found just once. Sequencing was carried out using PBMCs or a T cell subset sorted from them (not recorded which). The source of these receptors is an adult woman who had mild COVID-19 (a few samples of this study predate the infection). Cell type and time point are not known.

Only a few counts were recorded for this clonotype. The rearrangement uses TRBV9 and TRBJ2-2; D is uncertain. Looked up from germline, CDR1 is SGDLS and CDR2 is YYNGEE. Trimming stripped 4 bases from V and 0 bases from J, with 7 bases between. CDR3 size: 14 residues. CDR3 sequence (DNA): TGTGCCAGCAGCTTTAGGACGAACACCGGGGAGCTGTTTTTT. This translates into CASSFRTNTGELFF.

The chain couples TRBV18 to TRBJ2-7; D remains ambiguous. Trimming shortened V by 3 bases and J by 6 bases, and 15 bases separated the two germline ends. CDR3 length: 14 amino acids. Germline-derived CDR1 and CDR2 are KGHSH and LQKENI. The CDR3 is CASSPGGATPEQYF. The CDR3 nucleotides read TGTGCCAGCTCACCGGGCGGAGCGACCCCCGAGCAGTACTTC.

The chain has TRBV29-1 and TRBJ2-5; 16 positions match TRBD2. Germline V gene data show CDR1 as SQVTM and CDR2 as ANQGSEA. With V trimmed by 6 bases and J by 3 bases, 4 bases remained unmatched. CDR3 length equals 15 residues. For the CDR3, the DNA is TGCAGCGTGGGACTAGCGGGGGGGCTAGAAGAGACCCAGTACTTC. Its translation: CSVGLAGGLEETQYF.

V usage is TRBV10-3 and J usage is TRBJ2-3; no definite D call. CDR3 length equals 11 residues. Trimming stripped 8 bases from V and 6 bases from J, with 9 bases between. CDR1 is ENHRY, CDR2 SYGVKD, per germline. The CDR3 bases are TGTGCCATCGGCGGAGAGGATACGCAGTATTTT. As protein: CAIGGEDTQYF.

This clonotype was counted a few times. The chain uses TRBV7-2 and TRBJ2-1; no reliable D call. The CDR3 contains 13 residues. V dropped 4 bases and J dropped 8 bases, with 12 bases sitting between them. CDR1 and CDR2 from the germline V gene are SGHTA and FQGNSA. The CDR3, as DNA: TGTGCCAGCAGCTCTTATGTCATGGATGAGCAGTTCTTC. Encoded protein: CASSSYVMDEQFF.

The chain carries TRBV12-3 or TRBV12-4 and TRBJ2-7, with D maybe TRBD1 (5 bases). The CDR3 totals 16 residues. The V and J ends lost 1 base and 7 bases respectively, with 20 bases between them. This CDR3 is CASSLDVGRFSGEQYF. CDR3 coding DNA: TGTGCCAGCAGTTTAGATGTGGGGCGGTTTTCGGGTGAGCAGTACTTC.